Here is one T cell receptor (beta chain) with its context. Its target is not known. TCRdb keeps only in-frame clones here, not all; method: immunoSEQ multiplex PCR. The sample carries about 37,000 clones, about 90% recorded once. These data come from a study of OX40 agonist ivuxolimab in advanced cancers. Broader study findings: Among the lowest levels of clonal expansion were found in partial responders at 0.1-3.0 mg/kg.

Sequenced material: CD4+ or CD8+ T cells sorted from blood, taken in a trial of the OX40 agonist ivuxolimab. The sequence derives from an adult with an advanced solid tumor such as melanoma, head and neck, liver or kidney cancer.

Here the CDR3 DNA reads TGTGCCAGCATGAGGGGGAACACAGATACGCAGTATTTT. Encoded protein: CASMRGNTDTQYF. The chain carries TRBV27 and TRBJ2-3, with TRBD1 as a possible D gene (6 bases). This CDR3 region has 13 residues. Germline V gene sequence: CDR1 MNHEY, CDR2 SMNVEV (reference sequence). The V end was cut by 7 bases, the J end by 2 bases, with 10 bases between.